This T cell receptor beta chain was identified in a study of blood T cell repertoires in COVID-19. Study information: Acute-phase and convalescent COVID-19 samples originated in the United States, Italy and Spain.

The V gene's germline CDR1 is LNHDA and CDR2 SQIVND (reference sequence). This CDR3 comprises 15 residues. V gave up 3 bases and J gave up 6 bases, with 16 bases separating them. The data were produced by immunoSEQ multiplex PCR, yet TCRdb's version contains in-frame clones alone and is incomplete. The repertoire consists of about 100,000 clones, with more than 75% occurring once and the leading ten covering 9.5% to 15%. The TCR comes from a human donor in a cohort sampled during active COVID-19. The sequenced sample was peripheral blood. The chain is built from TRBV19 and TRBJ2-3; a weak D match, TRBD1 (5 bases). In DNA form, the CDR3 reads TGTGCCAGTAGTATTAAGGGGTTATCCGCGGATACGCAGTATTTT. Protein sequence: CASSIKGLSADTQYF.